Listed below are T cell receptor beta chains from one sample, sequenced in a study of T cells in Graves' hyperthyroidism and ophthalmopathy. TCRdb re-analysed the multiplex PCR reads in MiXCR, keeping a single row per CDR3 protein. The sample records roughly 250,000 distinct CDR3 sequences, 22% being singletons. The source material was blood. These receptors were taken from a man younger than 45 with Graves' ophthalmopathy. CDR3s include the opening cysteine and the closing phenylalanine or tryptophan. The D gene is left open where the match is weak. Not all rows give a size; the values are once, few, many and, for expanded clones, a class.

clone_size d_call j_call v_call cdr3_aa cdr3_nt
many NA TRBJ2-5 TRBV28 CASRVYQETQYF TGTGCCAGCCGTGTGTACCAAGAGACCCAGTACTTC
few NA TRBJ1-6 TRBV13 CASTPPGGSYNSPLHF TGTGCCAGCACCCCCCCGGGGGGGTCCTATAATTCACCCCTCCACTTT
NA TRBD2 TRBJ2-1 TRBV2 CATSPRTSGTNEQFF TGTGCCACCAGCCCCAGGACTAGCGGGACGAATGAGCAGTTCTTC
many TRBD2 TRBJ2-3 TRBV2 CASGLAVTDTQYF TGTGCCAGCGGACTAGCGGTCACAGATACGCAGTATTTT
many NA TRBJ1-5 TRBV27 CASSLGGGGGRNQPQHF TGTGCCAGCAGTTTAGGGGGGGGGGGGGGCAGGAATCAGCCCCAGCATTTT
few TRBD2 TRBJ2-3 TRBV7-6 CASSLAGGTTDTQYF TGTGCCAGCAGCTTAGCCGGGGGGACCACAGATACGCAGTATTTT
NA NA TRBJ1-5 TRBV3-1 CASSQALSQPQHF TGTGCCAGCAGCCAGGCACTGAGTCAGCCCCAGCATTTT
few NA TRBJ2-2 TRBV24-1 CATSDRLFTGELFF TGTGCCACCAGTGACCGCTTATTTACCGGGGAGCTGTTTTTT
NA TRBD1 TRBJ2-7 TRBV12-5 CASGSGMGGQGEVYEQYF TGTGCTAGTGGCTCTGGTATGGGCGGACAGGGGGAAGTTTACGAGCAGTACTTC
NA TRBD1 TRBJ2-7 TRBV30 CAWGPGTGGTSEQYF TGTGCCTGGGGCCCTGGTACAGGGGGAACGAGCGAGCAGTACTTC
NA TRBD1 TRBJ1-1 TRBV10-3 CAISQTGEAFF TGTGCCATCAGCCAGACAGGGGAGGCTTTCTTT
many NA TRBJ1-5 TRBV7-8 CASSSYSNQPQHF TGTGCCAGCAGCTCATATAGCAATCAGCCCCAGCATTTT
NA TRBD1 TRBJ2-3 TRBV6-1 CASRGQGVTDTQYF TGTGCCAGCCGCGGACAGGGGGTCACAGATACGCAGTATTTT
few TRBD1 TRBJ2-1 TRBV6-1 CASRNRGTYNEQFF TGTGCCAGCAGGAACAGGGGAACCTACAATGAGCAGTTCTTC
few NA TRBJ2-7 TRBV20-1 CSARGSSEQYF TGCAGTGCTAGGGGAAGCTCCGAGCAGTACTTC
many NA TRBJ2-3 TRBV5-1 CASSLEPLSTDTQYF TGCGCCAGCAGCTTGGAGCCCCTTAGCACAGATACGCAGTATTTT
many TRBD1 TRBJ2-3 TRBV28 CASSPRRQGAFGDTQYF TGTGCCAGCAGCCCACGCCGACAGGGGGCTTTTGGAGATACGCAGTATTTT
few NA TRBJ2-4 TRBV7-6 CASSPRQGTAKNIQYF TGTGCCAGCAGCCCGCGGCAGGGAACAGCCAAAAACATTCAGTACTTC